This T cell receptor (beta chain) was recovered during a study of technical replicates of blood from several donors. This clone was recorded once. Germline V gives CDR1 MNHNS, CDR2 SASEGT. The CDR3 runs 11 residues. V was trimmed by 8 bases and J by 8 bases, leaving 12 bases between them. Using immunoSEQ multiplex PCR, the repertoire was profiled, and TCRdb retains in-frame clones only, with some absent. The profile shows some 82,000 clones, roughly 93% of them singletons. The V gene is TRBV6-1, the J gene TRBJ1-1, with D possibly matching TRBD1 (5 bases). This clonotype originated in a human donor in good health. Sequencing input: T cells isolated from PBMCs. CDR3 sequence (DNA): TGTGCCAGCTTTAAAGGGGCCGAAGCTTTCTTT. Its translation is CASFKGAEAFF.